This T cell receptor beta chain was captured by sequencing in a study of CD8 T cells in ankylosing spondylitis. CDR1 SGHTA and CDR2 FQGNSA come from the germline V gene. The junction had 11 bases not matched to a gene; V was cut back by 5 bases and J by 5 bases. This CDR3 comprises 15 residues. The study, taken as a whole, reports: A motif in TCR beta, a set of eight or nine highly homologous variants, appeared characteristic of ankylosing spondylitis blood.

TCRdb itself ran the 5' RACE reads through MiXCR, one entry per CDR3 protein. Of under 450,000 distinct CDR3 sequences listed, roughly 18% are singletons. Note on this clonotype: Antigen specificity is unknown.

The rearrangement joins TRBV7-2 to TRBJ2-5; TRBD2 matches 7 bases. Sequencing was done on a sample of blood, either unsorted or a sorted T cell fraction (not recorded which). The clonotype was recovered from a male donor with ankylosing spondylitis. Here the CDR3 DNA reads TGTGCCAGCAGCCGCGGGAGTACCCCCCGGGAGACCCAGTACTTC. Its translation: CASSRGSTPRETQYF.